Listed here are 28 T cell receptor beta chains from one sample, sequenced in a study of molecular identifiers for immune sequencing clone quantification (dated by TCRdb to the late 2010s). Preparation of the library involved PCR. The sequencing machine was a NextSeq 500. TCRdb trimmed public reads at Q25 via fastp, called clones via MiXCR and kept in-frame beta chains. Rows with a matching CDR3 protein are joined into one entry that keeps the most common DNA and genes. This sample holds a few hundred thousand distinct CDR3 sequences; about 23% were observed only once. 0.65% to 0.95% of the sample rests with the top ten. The sequenced sample consisted of naive CD8+ T cells from blood, with Jurkat cell RNA spiked in. Sample cell subset or site, as interpreted from the label and publication: FACS-sorted CD8+CD4-CCR7+CD45RA+ naive T cells. The origin of the receptors is a human donor in good health. Some libraries in this study had Jurkat cell RNA spiked in.

This clonotype has ten or more counts. The chain uses TRBV7-9 and TRBJ2-3; D is unresolved. Germline V gene data show CDR1 as SEHNR and CDR2 as FQNEAQ (reference sequence). The V end lost 5 bases, the J end lost 3 bases, and 12 bases lay between the germline ends. CDR3 length equals 14 residues. This CDR3 is CASSGTVPTDTQYF. The CDR3 region has the DNA TGTGCCAGCAGCGGTACGGTTCCAACAGATACGCAGTATTTT.

Here the CDR3 reads CASSPREGVEAFF. The CDR3 DNA reads TGTGCCAGCAGCCCCAGAGAGGGGGTTGAAGCTTTCTTT. V gene TRBV6-2 or TRBV6-3 combines with J gene TRBJ1-1; tentatively, D is TRBD1 (6 bases). With 6 bases removed from V and 7 bases from J, the gap between germline ends came to 15 bases. CDR3 size: 13 residues. Germline loops: CDR1 MNHEY, CDR2 SVGEGT.

The V and J genes are TRBV6-4 and TRBJ1-1; 8 bases are a match to TRBD1. The junction had 1 base not matched to a gene; V was cut back by 0 bases and J by 4 bases. CDR3 length equals 14 residues. Germline V gene data show CDR1 as MRHNA and CDR2 as SNTAGT. The CDR3 DNA sequence: TGTGCCAGCAGTGACTCGACAGGGGCCACTGAAGCTTTCTTT. It encodes CASSDSTGATEAFF.

Details on this clonotype: This clone may be a read error of a much larger clone one base away. The rearrangement joins TRBV20-1 to TRBJ2-7; perhaps TRBD1 as D (6 bases). The CDR3 extends over 14 amino acids. Germline CDR1 DFQATT, CDR2 SNEGSKA (reference sequence). CDR3 DNA sequence: TGCAGTGCTTACTACACAGGGATAGACTACAAGCAGTACTTC. Encoded protein: CSAYYTGIDYKQYF.

This chain joins TRBV4-3 and TRBJ2-5, with TRBD2 matching 10 bases. The CDR3 sequence is 16 residues long. The J segment lost 7 bases and the V segment lost 0 bases, leaving 8 bases of the junction unmatched. Per the germline V gene, CDR1 is LGHNA and CDR2 is YSLEER. The CDR3 loop reads CASSQDQLAGVGTQYF. The CDR3 DNA sequence: TGCGCCAGCAGCCAAGATCAGCTAGCGGGAGTAGGGACCCAGTACTTC.

The CDR3 is CASSQDVGSYTDTQYF. The CDR3 coding sequence is TGTGCCAGCAGCCAAGATGTGGGGAGCTACACAGATACGCAGTATTTT. The rearrangement uses TRBV3-1 and TRBJ2-3, with a tentative D call TRBD2 (5 bases). V was shortened by 0 bases and J by 2 bases, with 12 bases between the two germline ends. CDR1 is LGHDT, CDR2 YNNKEL, per germline (reference sequence). This CDR3 comprises 16 residues.

V and J are TRBV4-2 and TRBJ2-3, with TRBD2 matching over 9 bases. CDR3 size: 15 residues. J gave up 5 bases and V 2 bases, and 5 bases lay outside the gene matches. Germline assignment: CDR1 LGHNA and CDR2 YNFKEQ. The CDR3 sequence is CASSQPLAGKDTQYF. CDR3 in DNA: TGTGCCAGCAGCCAACCGCTAGCGGGAAAAGATACGCAGTATTTT.

This clonotype was recorded many times. This chain uses TRBV12-3 or TRBV12-4 with TRBJ1-2; the match to TRBD1 covers 8 bases. The CDR3 runs 15 residues. Trimming took 4 bases from V and 4 from J; bases not matched to a gene: 8. This CDR3 is CASSYPGQEFYGYTF. The CDR3, as DNA: TGTGCCAGCAGTTACCCGGGACAGGAATTCTATGGCTACACCTTC.

This clonotype has more than one count but fewer than ten. V gene TRBV12-3 or TRBV12-4 combines with J gene TRBJ1-5; TRBD1 aligns across 7 bases. The junction had 5 bases not matched to a gene; V was cut back by 8 bases and J by 4 bases. The CDR3 runs 13 residues. Written as DNA, the CDR3 is TGTGCCAGCGCGCTACAGGGGAATCAGCCCCAGCATTTT. Translating gives CASALQGNQPQHF.

Concerning this clonotype: This may arise from a read error, as a much more abundant clone is one base away. V is TRBV4-1 and J is TRBJ1-1; D unresolved. Germline V gives CDR1 MGHRA, CDR2 YSYEKL. The CDR3 spans 15 residues. V lost 1 base, J lost 6 bases, and 15 bases lay in between. In DNA, the CDR3 is TGCGCCAGCAGCCAAGGGGGTTCGGTGGACGCTGAAGCTTTCTTT. It yields the protein CASSQGGSVDAEAFF.

Details on this clonotype: A read error is possible here, since a much larger clone lies one base away. The CDR3 region is CASSPTGIENEQFF. The DNA of the CDR3 is TGTGCCAGCAGCCCCACAGGGATAGAGAATGAGCAGTTCTTC. The V and J genes are TRBV7-3 and TRBJ2-1, with a possible D match to TRBD1 (6 bases). The V and J ends lost 5 bases and 7 bases respectively, with 15 bases between them. The CDR3 is made up of 14 amino acids. CDR1 is SGHTA, CDR2 FQGTGA, per germline.

The chain carries TRBV6-5 and TRBJ2-7; D gene unclear. Germline values: CDR1 MNHEY, CDR2 SVGAGI. The V and J ends lost 6 bases and 5 bases respectively, with 20 bases between them. The CDR3 extends over 15 amino acids. Here the CDR3 DNA reads TGTGCCAGCAGCCCCACCGAGATCCGAAGCCACGAGCAGTACTTC. Protein: CASSPTEIRSHEQYF.

This rearrangement joins TRBV5-1 to TRBJ2-7; D is unresolved. The CDR3 extends over 15 amino acids. From germline, CDR1 is SGHRS and CDR2 YFSETQ. V was pared by 4 bases and J by 1 base, with 15 bases between. The CDR3: CASSLGRHRSYEQYF. The CDR3 region has the DNA TGCGCCAGCAGCCTAGGACGGCACAGATCCTACGAGCAGTACTTC.

This clonotype was recorded a few times. The V and J genes are TRBV20-1 and TRBJ2-7, with D hard to call. Germline CDR1 and CDR2: DFQATT and SNEGSKA (reference sequence). The V gene lost 3 bases and the J gene lost 0 bases, with 9 bases spanning the gap. This CDR3 is 13 amino acids long. The CDR3: CSASSRSSYEQYF. The DNA of the CDR3 is TGCAGTGCTAGTTCTCGCTCCTCCTACGAGCAGTACTTC.

In its sample, this clonotype was seen a few times. This chain connects TRBV30 to TRBJ2-7; D is perhaps TRBD2 (6 bases). V was cut by 3 bases and J by 3 bases, with 15 bases left in between. The CDR3 is 14 residues long. Per germline, CDR1 GTSNPN and CDR2 SVGIG (reference sequence). CDR3 region: CAWSQGAGSYEQYF. CDR3 sequence (DNA): TGTGCCTGGAGCCAAGGGGCCGGGAGCTACGAGCAGTACTTC. Full variable domain (missing parts from reference TRBV30 and TRBJ2-7): SQTIHQWPATLVQPVGSPLSLECTVEGTSNPNLYWYRQAAGRGLQLLFYSVGIGQISSEVPQNLSASRPQDRQFILSSKKLLLSDSGFYLCAWSQGAGSYEQYFGPGTRLTVT.

A single count supports this clonotype. The chain is built from TRBV12-5 and TRBJ2-3; D perhaps matches TRBD1 (5 bases). Germline V gives CDR1 LGHNT, CDR2 FRNRAP. Between the trimmed V and J ends, which lost 3 bases and 3 bases, there was a span of 13 bases. The CDR3 is 15 amino acids. CDR3 region: CASGFGQGRTDTQYF. The CDR3 bases are TGTGCTAGTGGTTTTGGGCAGGGAAGAACAGATACGCAGTATTTT.

This rearrangement joins TRBV7-3 to TRBJ2-1, with a possible D match to TRBD1 (5 bases). The germline CDR1 and CDR2 sequences are SGHTA and FQGTGA. The CDR3 totals 15 residues. The V gene lost 2 bases and the J gene lost 3 bases, with 11 bases spanning the gap. CDR3 DNA sequence: TGTGCCAGCAGCTTAGTGGCGACAGTCTACAATGAGCAGTTCTTC. Translating it yields CASSLVATVYNEQFF.

This clonotype was recorded many times. The V gene is TRBV29-1, the J gene TRBJ1-1; possible D gene TRBD1, 5 bases. The CDR3 runs 10 residues. Germline V CDR1 and CDR2: SQVTM, ANQGSEA. The V end lost 7 bases, the J end lost 8 bases, and 11 bases lay between the germline ends. The CDR3 coding sequence is TGCAGCGGTGCGTGGACAGAAGCTTTCTTT. Translating it yields CSGAWTEAFF.

This clonotype has just a few counts. CDR3 amino acids: CASAAGQGDQPQHF. The CDR3 coding sequence is TGTGCTAGTGCCGCCGGACAGGGCGATCAGCCCCAGCATTTT. The chain links TRBV12-5 to TRBJ1-5; TRBD1 matches at 8 bases. This CDR3 has 14 residues. CDR1 and CDR2 from the germline V gene are LGHNT and FRNRAP. Germline trimming cut 7 bases from V and 5 bases from J; bases unmatched to any gene: 7. Supplemented by reference TRBV12-5 and TRBJ1-5, the full variable domain reads DARVTQTPRHKVTEMGQEVTMRCQPILGHNTVFWYRQTMMQGLELLAYFRNRAPLDDSGMPKDRFSAEMPDATLATLKIQPSEPRDSAVYFCASAAGQGDQPQHFGDGTRLSIL.

The rearrangement uses TRBV9 and TRBJ2-7, with 8 nucleotides matching TRBD2. V lost 0 bases, J lost 7 bases, and 9 bases stayed unmatched. Germline-derived CDR1 and CDR2 are SGDLS and YYNGEE. The CDR3 has 15 amino acids. CDR3: CASSVGPREGGEQYF. In nucleotides, the CDR3 is TGTGCCAGCAGCGTAGGCCCACGGGAGGGGGGGGAGCAGTACTTC.

To note about this clonotype: A much larger clone differs from this one at a single base, so this may be a read error. The V and J genes are TRBV20-1 and TRBJ1-5; D gene ambiguous. In germline, CDR1 is DFQATT, CDR2 SNEGSKA (reference sequence). This CDR3 is 14 amino acids long. The CDR3 nucleotides read TGCGGTGCTAGAGATTCCCAGGGCAATCAGCCCCAGCATTTT. As protein: CGARDSQGNQPQHF.

This clonotype was picked up a small number of times. The chain couples TRBV13 to TRBJ1-2, with a weak D call TRBD1 (5 bases). Germline V lookup: CDR1 PRHDT, CDR2 FYEKMQ (reference sequence). The CDR3 covers 15 residues. V lost 4 bases and J lost 2, with 14 bases in between. The CDR3 loop reads CASSSGRDPNYGYTF. The CDR3 coding sequence is TGTGCCAGCAGCTCCGGCCGGGACCCCAACTATGGCTACACCTTC. The full variable domain, in which reference TRBV13 and TRBJ1-2 provide the parts outside the CDR3, is AAGVIQSPRHLIKEKRETATLKCYPIPRHDTVYWYQQGPGQDPQFLISFYEKMQSDKGSIPDRFSAQQFSDYHSELNMSSLELGDSALYFCASSSGRDPNYGYTFGSGTRLTVV.

This clonotype has a count of ten or more. This sequence joins TRBV5-6 and TRBJ1-1, with D possibly matching TRBD1 (5 bases). V lost 1 base to trimming and J lost 1 base, with 8 bases between them. CDR3 length equals 14 residues. Germline V lookup: CDR1 SGHDT, CDR2 YYEEEE. DNA of the CDR3: TGTGCCAGCAGCTTGTGGACAACGAACACTGAAGCTTTCTTT. It encodes CASSLWTTNTEAFF.

About this clonotype: No conserved phenylalanine or tryptophan ends this CDR3, so it is likely a read error. The limits of the CDR3 on the DNA are not certain, so only TCRdb's listed CDR3 is given. The chain recombines TRBV30 with TRBJ2-1. From germline, CDR1 is GTSNPN and CDR2 SVGIG (reference sequence). The CDR3 length equals 12 residues, ends included. CDR3 amino acids: CAWSVQTGFEFL.

This clonotype was detected only a few times. V is TRBV7-2 and J is TRBJ1-5, with a possible D match to TRBD1 (5 bases). This CDR3 contains 14 residues. Trimming removed 5 bases at V and 8 bases at J, with 16 bases between. The germline V gene encodes CDR1 SGHTA and CDR2 FQGNSA. The CDR3 DNA reads TGTGCCAGCAGCCCTGGAACAGGTTCGGAGCCCCAGCATTTT. Its protein product is CASSPGTGSEPQHF.

Concerning this clonotype: A much bigger clone sits one base away, suggesting this may be a read error. The rearrangement links TRBV7-9 to TRBJ2-3; D gene ambiguous. This CDR3 is 14 amino acids long. The germline V gene encodes CDR1 SEHNR and CDR2 FQNEAQ (reference sequence). Written as DNA, the CDR3 is TGTGCCAGCAGTCCGTCCCTTAGGGCAGATACGCAGTGTTTT. It yields the protein CASSPSLRADTQCF.

The chain employs TRBV6-5 and TRBJ1-2; TRBD1 aligns across 9 bases. J gave up 6 bases and V 7 bases, and 9 bases lay outside the gene matches. The CDR3 has 14 residues. Per germline, CDR1 MNHEY and CDR2 SVGAGI. The CDR3: CASIQSGTGNGYTF. CDR3 DNA: TGTGCCAGCATCCAATCCGGGACAGGGAATGGCTACACCTTC.

On this clonotype itself: With a much larger clone just one base away, this may be a read error. The CDR3 nucleotides are TGCAGCTACTCACGGGGACTAGCGGGAGACACAGATACGCAGTATTTT. It translates to CSYSRGLAGDTDTQYF. The gene calls are TRBV29-1 and TRBJ2-3; 14 bases line up with TRBD2. Germline loops: CDR1 SQVTM, CDR2 ANQGSEA. V was pared by 8 bases and J by 2 bases, with 9 bases of the junction left unmatched. The CDR3 covers 16 residues.